What follows is one TCR beta chain and its context. Its antigen is unknown. A second PCR of 7 to 11 cycles used a sample-barcoded 5' primer and a J-beta primer mix. TCRdb re-analysed the 5' RACE reads in MiXCR, keeping a single row per CDR3 protein. The table shows roughly 700,000 distinct CDR3 sequences, with 45% to 50% occurring only once. The data originate from a study of blood T cells in healthy people across ages. There are 13 residues in the CDR3. Germline V CDR1 and CDR2: SGHVS, FNYEAQ. V lost 1 base and J lost 7, with 9 bases in between. Healthy Russian Caucasian donors spanned ages roughly 6 to 100 years. Regarding the study as a whole: A strong correlation was found between TCR beta diversity and the percentage of naive T cells. More naive CD4+ cells and higher diversity marked long-lived donors relative to aged donors. It was held that diversity estimates obtained from one million T cells represented underestimates.

This clonotype originated in a woman aged 60 to 75 in good health. The chain employs TRBV7-6 and TRBJ2-3; TRBD2 might be the D (6 bases). Sequenced: blood. CDR3 protein: CASSLGRDYTQYF. The CDR3 nucleotides are TGTGCCAGCAGCTTAGGGCGGGACTATACGCAGTATTTT. The whole variable domain, filled in from reference TRBV7-6 and TRBJ2-3, reads GAGVSQSPRYKVTKRGQDVALRCDPISGHVSLYWYRQALGQGPEFLTYFNYEAQQDKSGLPNDRFSAERPEGSISTLTIQRTEQRDSAMYRCASSLGRDYTQYFGPGTRLTVL.